These 16 T cell receptor beta chains were sequenced from one sample in a study of shared clonotypes between healthy human individuals. The data were produced by immunoSEQ multiplex PCR, yet TCRdb's version contains in-frame clones alone and is incomplete. The sample includes roughly 2,300,000 clones, around 90% of them seen just once. Specimen: naive CD4+ T cells from PBMCs. Specified subset: CD45RA+ positively selected. The receptor source for this set is a man between 18 and 35 years old in good health. Some clones in this sample may be carry-over from other donors' samples.

The chain employs TRBV28 and TRBJ2-7, with D unresolved. This CDR3 is 17 amino acids long. Germline lookup yields CDR1 MDHEN and CDR2 SYDVKM. Deletions cut 4 bases from V and 4 bases from J, with 23 bases between. The CDR3 DNA is TGTGCCAGCAGTTCCCCGGGCGCGTCCGCGTCTCCATACGAGCAGTACTTC. This translates into CASSSPGASASPYEQYF.

In DNA form, the CDR3 reads TGCGCCAGCAGCGAAGGACAGGGGTATAATTCACCCCTCCACTTT. It yields the protein CASSEGQGYNSPLHF. The rearrangement joins TRBV4-1 to TRBJ1-6, with TRBD1 identical over 9 bases. V dropped 5 bases and J dropped 4; count of bases not matched to a gene: 3. The germline V gene has CDR1 MGHRA and CDR2 YSYEKL. The CDR3 has 15 residues.

This clone showed up just once. The chain is built from TRBV27 and TRBJ2-7; tentatively, D is TRBD2 (5 bases). The germline gives CDR1 MNHEY, CDR2 SMNVEV (reference sequence). The CDR3 is 13 amino acids. V lost 7 bases, J lost 0 bases, and 10 bases lay in between. The chain's CDR3 is CASKTRGSYEQYF. CDR3 in DNA: TGTGCCAGCAAAACTAGAGGCTCCTACGAGCAGTACTTC.

The chain employs TRBV5-1 and TRBJ2-2; a possible D gene is TRBD1 (5 bases). This CDR3 is built from 14 residues. Germline-derived CDR1 and CDR2 are SGHRS and YFSETQ. Trimming left V 6 bases short and J 4 bases short, with 13 bases between. CDR3 amino acids: CASTDQGSTGELFF. The CDR3 DNA reads TGCGCCAGCACCGACCAGGGTTCCACCGGGGAGCTGTTTTTT.

The chain combines TRBV25-1 with TRBJ2-7; D is ambiguous. The germline CDR1 and CDR2 sequences are MGHDK and SYGVNS. Trimming removed 4 bases at V and 5 bases at J, with 15 bases between. This CDR3 region has 14 residues. CDR3 in DNA: TGTGCCAGCAGTGGGGATTTGGTTTTGAACGAGCAGTACTTC. It translates to CASSGDLVLNEQYF.

The chain uses TRBV5-1 and TRBJ2-5; a weak D match, TRBD2 (5 bases). The CDR3 runs to 16 residues. CDR1 is SGHRS, CDR2 YFSETQ, per germline. V lost 1 base, J lost 3 bases, and 16 bases lay in between. The CDR3 loop reads CASSLLVGGGEETQYF. The CDR3 nucleotides are TGCGCCAGCAGCTTGTTGGTAGGTGGAGGAGAAGAGACCCAGTACTTC.

J is TRBJ2-2 and V is TRBV7-2; a possible D gene is TRBD1 (5 bases). Deletions cut 3 bases from V and 6 bases from J, with 14 bases between. From germline, CDR1 is SGHTA and CDR2 FQGNSA. The CDR3 covers 15 residues. CDR3 region: CASSFQQGTPGELFF. For the CDR3, the DNA is TGTGCCAGCAGCTTTCAGCAGGGAACCCCCGGGGAGCTGTTTTTT.

The chain is built from TRBV7-8 and TRBJ1-3; D is undetermined. This CDR3 has 15 residues. CDR1 is SGHVS, CDR2 FQNEAQ, per germline. V lost 1 base and J lost 4, with 11 bases in between. Here the CDR3 reads CASSLVAGSGNTIYF. The DNA of the CDR3 is TGTGCCAGCAGCTTAGTCGCTGGATCCGGAAACACCATATATTTT.

This clone came up a few times. This chain links TRBV5-1 with TRBJ1-2; D is unclear. CDR1 is SGHRS, CDR2 YFSETQ, per germline. The V and J ends lost 2 bases and 5 bases respectively, with 13 bases between them. The CDR3 is made up of 14 amino acids. The CDR3 reads CASSFGQQGYGYTF. The CDR3 nucleotides are TGCGCCAGCAGCTTTGGTCAACAAGGATATGGCTACACCTTC.

As DNA, the CDR3 is TGTGCCAGCTCTGGGACTAGCGGCTCCTCCTACGAGCAGTACTTC. Encoded protein: CASSGTSGSSYEQYF. The V and J genes are TRBV18 and TRBJ2-7; TRBD2 aligns across 11 bases. The J segment lost 0 bases and the V segment lost 6 bases, leaving 4 bases of the junction unmatched. This CDR3 spans 15 amino acids. Germline CDR1 reads KGHSH; CDR2 reads LQKENI.

The chain joins TRBV7-2 to TRBJ1-5, with no clear D. The CDR3 consists of 14 residues. Germline V CDR1 and CDR2: SGHTA, FQGNSA. Trimming removed 5 bases at V and 0 bases at J, with 8 bases between. CDR3 region: CASSAVYSNQPQHF. CDR3 DNA sequence: TGTGCCAGCAGCGCCGTCTATAGCAATCAGCCCCAGCATTTT.

This clone was counted a single time. This sample also contains other DNA sequences that code for the same CDR3. The genes are TRBV7-2 and TRBJ2-1; 8 nucleotides agree with TRBD2. The CDR3 has 14 residues. Germline loops: CDR1 SGHTA, CDR2 FQGNSA. V was clipped by 5 bases and J by 2 bases; unmatched bases: 2. The CDR3 sequence is CASSAGLAYNEQFF. As DNA, the CDR3 is TGTGCCAGCAGCGCGGGACTAGCCTACAATGAGCAGTTCTTC.

The chain combines TRBV5-4 with TRBJ2-7; the D call may be TRBD1 or TRBD2 (6 bases each). Germline CDR1 and CDR2: SGHNT and YYREEE (reference sequence). The CDR3 has 15 residues. The ends were cut back, 4 bases at V and 2 bases at J, with 16 bases in the middle. CDR3 nucleotides: TGTGCCAGCAGCCGCTCGGGGGCCGTCACCTACGAGCAGTACTTC. Its translation: CASSRSGAVTYEQYF.

The chain employs TRBV5-4 and TRBJ2-7; 7 bases map to TRBD2. The CDR3 totals 14 residues. Per the germline V gene, CDR1 is SGHNT and CDR2 is YYREEE (reference sequence). The V segment lost 4 bases and the J segment 1 base; nucleotides outside the gene matches: 5. The CDR3 DNA is TGTGCCAGCAGCCCCGGACTAGGTTCCTACGAGCAGTACTTC. Its protein is CASSPGLGSYEQYF.

The rearrangement uses TRBV10-3 and TRBJ2-5, with 8 bases lining up with TRBD2. Unmatched junction bases numbered 5, after V lost 3 bases and J lost 5 bases. Looked up from germline, CDR1 is ENHRY and CDR2 is SYGVKD. There are 14 residues in the CDR3. CDR3 region: CAISDRTSRETQYF. As DNA, the CDR3 is TGTGCCATCAGTGACAGGACTAGCCGGGAGACCCAGTACTTC.

V usage is TRBV2 and J usage is TRBJ2-1; 14 positions agree with TRBD2. Germline CDR1 and CDR2: SNHLY and FYNNEI. Unmatched junction bases numbered 6, after V lost 7 bases and J lost 13 bases. There are 13 residues in the CDR3. For the CDR3, the DNA is TGTGCCAGCACCTTGGGACTAGCGGGAGCCCAGTTCTTC. Translated: CASTLGLAGAQFF.